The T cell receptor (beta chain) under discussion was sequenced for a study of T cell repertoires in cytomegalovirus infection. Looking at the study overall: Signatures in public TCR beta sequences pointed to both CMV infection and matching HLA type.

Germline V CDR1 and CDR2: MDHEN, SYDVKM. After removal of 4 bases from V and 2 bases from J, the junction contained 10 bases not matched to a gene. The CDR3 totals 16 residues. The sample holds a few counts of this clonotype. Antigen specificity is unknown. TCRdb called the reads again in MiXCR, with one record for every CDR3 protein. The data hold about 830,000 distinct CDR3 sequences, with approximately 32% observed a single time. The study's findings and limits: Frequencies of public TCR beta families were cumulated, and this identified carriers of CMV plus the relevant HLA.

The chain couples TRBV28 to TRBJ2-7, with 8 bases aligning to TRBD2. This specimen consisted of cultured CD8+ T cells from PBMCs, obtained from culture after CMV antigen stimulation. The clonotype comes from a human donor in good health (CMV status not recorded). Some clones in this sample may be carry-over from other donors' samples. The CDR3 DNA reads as TGTGCCAGCAGTTCCCCCGGGACTAGTCCCCCCTACGAGCAGTACTTC. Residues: CASSSPGTSPPYEQYF. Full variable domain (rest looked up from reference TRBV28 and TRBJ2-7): DVKVTQSSRYLVKRTGEKVFLECVQDMDHENMFWYRQDPGLGLRLIYFSYDVKMKEKGDIPEGYSVSREKKERFSLILESASTNQTSMYLCASSSPGTSPPYEQYFGPGTRLTVT.